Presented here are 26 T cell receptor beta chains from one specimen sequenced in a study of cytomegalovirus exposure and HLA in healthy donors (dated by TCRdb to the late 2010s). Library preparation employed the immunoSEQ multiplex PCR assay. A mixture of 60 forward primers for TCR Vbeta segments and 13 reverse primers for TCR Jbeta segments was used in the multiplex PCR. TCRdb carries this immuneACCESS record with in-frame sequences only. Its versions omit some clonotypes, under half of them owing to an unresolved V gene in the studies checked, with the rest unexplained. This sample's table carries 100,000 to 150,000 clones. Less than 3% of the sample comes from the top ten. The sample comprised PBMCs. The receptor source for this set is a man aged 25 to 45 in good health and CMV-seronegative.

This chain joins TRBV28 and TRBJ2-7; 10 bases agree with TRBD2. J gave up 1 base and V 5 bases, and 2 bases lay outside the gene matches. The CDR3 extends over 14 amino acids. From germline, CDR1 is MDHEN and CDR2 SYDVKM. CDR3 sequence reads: CASSLAGVSYEQYF. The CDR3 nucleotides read TGTGCCAGCAGTCTAGCGGGAGTGTCCTACGAGCAGTACTTC.

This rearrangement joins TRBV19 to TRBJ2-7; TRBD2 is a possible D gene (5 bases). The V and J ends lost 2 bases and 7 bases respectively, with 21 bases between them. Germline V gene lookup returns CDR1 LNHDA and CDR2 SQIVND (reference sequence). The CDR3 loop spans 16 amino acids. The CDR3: CASSIHPRATNPEQYF. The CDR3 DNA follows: TGTGCCAGTAGTATACATCCGAGGGCAACTAATCCAGAGCAGTACTTC.

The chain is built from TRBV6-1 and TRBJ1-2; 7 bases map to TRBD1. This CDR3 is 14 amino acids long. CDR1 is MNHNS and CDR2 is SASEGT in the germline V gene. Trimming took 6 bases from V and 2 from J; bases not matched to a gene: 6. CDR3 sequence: CASRQGGINYGYTF. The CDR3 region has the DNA TGTGCCAGCAGGCAAGGGGGCATCAACTATGGCTACACCTTC.

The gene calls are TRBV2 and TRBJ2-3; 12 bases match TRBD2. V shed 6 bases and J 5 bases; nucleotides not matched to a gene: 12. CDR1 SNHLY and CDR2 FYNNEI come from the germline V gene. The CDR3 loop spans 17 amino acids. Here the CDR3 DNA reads TGTGCCAGCAGCAGGACTAGCGGGACAATGGGGGGAGATACGCAGTATTTT. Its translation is CASSRTSGTMGGDTQYF.

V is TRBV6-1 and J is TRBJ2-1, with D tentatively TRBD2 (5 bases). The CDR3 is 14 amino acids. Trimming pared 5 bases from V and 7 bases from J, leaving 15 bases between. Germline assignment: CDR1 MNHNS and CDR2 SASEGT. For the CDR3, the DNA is TGTGCCAGCAGTCTGGGAGTAGTCGGGAATGAGCAGTTCTTC. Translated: CASSLGVVGNEQFF.

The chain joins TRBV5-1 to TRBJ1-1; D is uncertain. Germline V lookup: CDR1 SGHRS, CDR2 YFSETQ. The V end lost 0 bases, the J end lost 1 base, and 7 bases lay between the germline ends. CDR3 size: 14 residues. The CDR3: CASSLAGQNTEAFF. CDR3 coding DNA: TGCGCCAGCAGCTTGGCTGGCCAGAACACTGAAGCTTTCTTT.

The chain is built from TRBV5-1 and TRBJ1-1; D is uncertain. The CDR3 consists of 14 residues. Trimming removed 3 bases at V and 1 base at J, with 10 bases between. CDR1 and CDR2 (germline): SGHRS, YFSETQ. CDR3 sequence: CASSSLMRNTEAFF. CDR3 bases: TGCGCCAGCAGCTCCTTGATGCGGAACACTGAAGCTTTCTTT.

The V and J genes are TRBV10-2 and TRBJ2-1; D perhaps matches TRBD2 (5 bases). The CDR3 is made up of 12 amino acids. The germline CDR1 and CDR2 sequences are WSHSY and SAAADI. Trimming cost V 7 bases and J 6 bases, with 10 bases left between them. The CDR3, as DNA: TGCGCCAGCACGTCTAGCCCCAATGAGCAGTTCTTC. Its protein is CASTSSPNEQFF.

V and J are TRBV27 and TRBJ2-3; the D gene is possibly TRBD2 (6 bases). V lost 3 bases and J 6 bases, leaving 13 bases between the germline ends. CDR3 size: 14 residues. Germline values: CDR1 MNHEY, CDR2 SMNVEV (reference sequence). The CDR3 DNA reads TGTGCCAGCAGTTTCACCGCGGCGGGGGATACGCAGTATTTT. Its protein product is CASSFTAAGDTQYF.

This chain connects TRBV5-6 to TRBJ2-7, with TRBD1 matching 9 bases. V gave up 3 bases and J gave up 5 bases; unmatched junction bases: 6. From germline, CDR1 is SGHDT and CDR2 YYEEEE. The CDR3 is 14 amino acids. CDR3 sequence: CASSSMDRGDEQYF. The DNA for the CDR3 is TGTGCCAGCAGCTCGATGGACAGGGGAGACGAGCAGTACTTC.

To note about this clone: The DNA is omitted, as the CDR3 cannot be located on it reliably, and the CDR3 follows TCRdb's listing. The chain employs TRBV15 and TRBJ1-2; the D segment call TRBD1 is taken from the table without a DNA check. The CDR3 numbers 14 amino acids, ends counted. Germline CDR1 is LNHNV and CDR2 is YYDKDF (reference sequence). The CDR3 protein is CATSRTVGTGAHTF.

The CDR3 region is CASSKPGVYEQYF. DNA for the CDR3: TGTGCCAGCAGTAAACCGGGAGTCTACGAGCAGTACTTC. V usage is TRBV6-5 and J usage is TRBJ2-7; D is perhaps TRBD2 (6 bases). There are 13 residues in the CDR3. Trimming shortened V by 5 bases and J by 3 bases, and 11 bases separated the two germline ends. Germline loops: CDR1 MNHEY, CDR2 SVGAGI.

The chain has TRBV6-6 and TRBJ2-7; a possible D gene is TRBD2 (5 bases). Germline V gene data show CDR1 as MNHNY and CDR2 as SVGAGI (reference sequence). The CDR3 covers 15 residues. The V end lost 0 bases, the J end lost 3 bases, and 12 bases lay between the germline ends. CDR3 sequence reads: CASSYSNPRGYEQYF. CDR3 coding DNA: TGTGCCAGCAGTTACTCCAACCCCCGGGGCTACGAGCAGTACTTC.

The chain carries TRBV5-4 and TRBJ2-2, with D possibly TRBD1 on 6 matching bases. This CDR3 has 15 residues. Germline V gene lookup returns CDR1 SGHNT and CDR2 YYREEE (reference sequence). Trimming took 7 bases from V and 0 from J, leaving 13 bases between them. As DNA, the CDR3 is TGTGCCAGCCGACGACAGGAGGCGAACACCGGGGAGCTGTTTTTT. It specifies CASRRQEANTGELFF.

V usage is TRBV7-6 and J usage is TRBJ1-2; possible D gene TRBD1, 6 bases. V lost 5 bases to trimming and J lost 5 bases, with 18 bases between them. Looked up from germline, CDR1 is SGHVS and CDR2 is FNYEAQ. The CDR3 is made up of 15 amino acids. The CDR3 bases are TGTGCCAGCAGCCCCAACAGGGAAGCCCCTTATGGCTACACCTTC. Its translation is CASSPNREAPYGYTF. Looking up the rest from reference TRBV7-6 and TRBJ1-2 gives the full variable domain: GAGVSQSPRYKVTKRGQDVALRCDPISGHVSLYWYRQALGQGPEFLTYFNYEAQQDKSGLPNDRFSAERPEGSISTLTIQRTEQRDSAMYRCASSPNREAPYGYTFGSGTRLTVV.

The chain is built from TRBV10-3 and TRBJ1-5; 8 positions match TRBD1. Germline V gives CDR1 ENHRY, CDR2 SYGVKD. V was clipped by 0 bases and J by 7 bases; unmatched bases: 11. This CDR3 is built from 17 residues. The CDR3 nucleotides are TGTGCCATCAGTGAGTCGTATTCAGGACAGGGAAACCAGCCCCAGCATTTT. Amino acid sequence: CAISESYSGQGNQPQHF.

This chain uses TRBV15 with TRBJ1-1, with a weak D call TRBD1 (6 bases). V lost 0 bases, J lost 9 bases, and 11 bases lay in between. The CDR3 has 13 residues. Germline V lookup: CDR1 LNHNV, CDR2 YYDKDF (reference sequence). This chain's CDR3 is CATSRDTQGQAFF. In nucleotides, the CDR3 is TGTGCCACCAGCAGAGATACCCAGGGGCAAGCTTTCTTT. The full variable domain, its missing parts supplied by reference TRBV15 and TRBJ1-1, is DAMVIQNPRYQVTQFGKPVTLSCSQTLNHNVMYWYQQKSSQAPKLLFHYYDKDFNNEADTPDNFQSRRPNTSFCFLDIRSPGLGDTAMYLCATSRDTQGQAFFGQGTRLTVV.

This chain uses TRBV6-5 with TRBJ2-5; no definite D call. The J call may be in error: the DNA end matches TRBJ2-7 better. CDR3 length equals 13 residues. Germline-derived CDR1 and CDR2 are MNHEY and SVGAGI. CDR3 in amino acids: CASSYRMGYEQYF. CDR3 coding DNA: TGTGCCAGCAGTTACAGGATGGGCTACGAGCAGTACTTC.

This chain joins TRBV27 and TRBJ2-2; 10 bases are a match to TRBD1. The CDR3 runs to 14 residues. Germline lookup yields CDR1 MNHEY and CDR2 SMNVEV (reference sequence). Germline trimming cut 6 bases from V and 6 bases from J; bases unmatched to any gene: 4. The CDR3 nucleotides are TGTGCCAGCAGGAGGACAGGGGGGTCCGGGGAGCTGTTTTTT. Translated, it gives CASRRTGGSGELFF.

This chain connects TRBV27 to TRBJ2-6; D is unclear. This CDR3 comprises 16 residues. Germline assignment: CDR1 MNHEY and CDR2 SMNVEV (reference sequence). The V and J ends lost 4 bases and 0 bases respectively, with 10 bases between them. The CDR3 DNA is TGTGCCAGCAGTTCTTCCTTTAGCTCTGGGGCCAACGTCCTGACTTTC. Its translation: CASSSSFSSGANVLTF.

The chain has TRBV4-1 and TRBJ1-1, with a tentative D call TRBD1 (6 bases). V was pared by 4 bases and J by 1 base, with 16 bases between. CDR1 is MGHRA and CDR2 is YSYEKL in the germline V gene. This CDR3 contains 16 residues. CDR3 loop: CASSPTLRGANTEAFF. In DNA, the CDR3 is TGCGCCAGCAGCCCGACGCTCCGGGGGGCGAACACTGAAGCTTTCTTT.

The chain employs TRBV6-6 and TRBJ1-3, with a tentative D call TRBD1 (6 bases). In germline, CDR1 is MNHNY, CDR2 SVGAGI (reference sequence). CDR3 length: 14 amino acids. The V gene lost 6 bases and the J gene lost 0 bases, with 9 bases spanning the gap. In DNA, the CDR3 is TGTGCCAGCAGCGGGACAACCTCTGGAAACACCATATATTTT. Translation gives CASSGTTSGNTIYF.

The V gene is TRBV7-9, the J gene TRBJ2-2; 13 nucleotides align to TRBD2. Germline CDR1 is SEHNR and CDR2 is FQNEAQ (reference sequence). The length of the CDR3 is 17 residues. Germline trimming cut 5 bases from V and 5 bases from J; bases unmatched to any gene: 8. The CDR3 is CASSPRTSGSWTGELFF. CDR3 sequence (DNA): TGTGCCAGCAGCCCGCGGACTAGCGGGAGTTGGACCGGGGAGCTGTTTTTT.

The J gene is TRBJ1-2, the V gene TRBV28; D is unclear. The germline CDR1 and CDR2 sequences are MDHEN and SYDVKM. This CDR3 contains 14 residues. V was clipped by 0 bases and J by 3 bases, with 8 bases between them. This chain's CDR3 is CASSLWGDHYGYTF. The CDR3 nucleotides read TGTGCCAGCAGTTTATGGGGAGATCACTATGGCTACACCTTC.

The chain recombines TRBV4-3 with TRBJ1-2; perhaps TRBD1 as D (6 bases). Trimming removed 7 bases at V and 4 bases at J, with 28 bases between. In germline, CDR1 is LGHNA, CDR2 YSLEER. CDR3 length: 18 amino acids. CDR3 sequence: CASTARHTGLLWGYGYTF. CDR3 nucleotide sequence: TGCGCCAGCACCGCAAGGCACACAGGGCTCCTATGGGGCTATGGCTACACCTTC.

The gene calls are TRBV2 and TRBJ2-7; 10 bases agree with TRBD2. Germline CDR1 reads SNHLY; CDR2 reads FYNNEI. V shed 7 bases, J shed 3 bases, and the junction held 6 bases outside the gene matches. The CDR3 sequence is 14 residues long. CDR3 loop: CASIGTSGNYEQYF. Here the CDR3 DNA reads TGTGCCAGCATCGGAACTAGCGGGAACTACGAGCAGTACTTC.